Reported below is one TCR beta chain. Its specificity is unknown. The data originate from a study of T cells in Graves' hyperthyroidism and ophthalmopathy. With 5 bases clipped from V and 13 bases from J, the junction kept 7 bases outside the gene matches. The CDR3 extends over 12 amino acids. Germline loops: CDR1 SGHVS, CDR2 FQNEAQ. General study points: In validation, the model predicted ophthalmopathy. These predictions came a median roughly 6 months before onset. Also found in blood were most expanded thyroid clonotypes above 0.001.

Amplified TCR beta CDR3 regions came from RNA transcripts. Using the HTBI primer set, a first-round RT-PCR was run on the TCR CDR3. From the multiplex PCR reads, TCRdb called clonotypes with MiXCR, one entry per CDR3 protein. The data hold 550,000 to 700,000 distinct CDR3 sequences, with around 42% observed a single time. Sequencing was performed on peripheral blood or thyroid tissue (not recorded which). The clonotype comes from an adult woman with Graves' disease, either hyperthyroidism or ophthalmopathy (not recorded which). V and J are TRBV7-8 and TRBJ2-7; 11 nucleotides agree with TRBD2. Here the CDR3 DNA reads TGTGCCAGCAGCCCACTAGCGGGAGAGATTTACTTC. Its protein is CASSPLAGEIYF.